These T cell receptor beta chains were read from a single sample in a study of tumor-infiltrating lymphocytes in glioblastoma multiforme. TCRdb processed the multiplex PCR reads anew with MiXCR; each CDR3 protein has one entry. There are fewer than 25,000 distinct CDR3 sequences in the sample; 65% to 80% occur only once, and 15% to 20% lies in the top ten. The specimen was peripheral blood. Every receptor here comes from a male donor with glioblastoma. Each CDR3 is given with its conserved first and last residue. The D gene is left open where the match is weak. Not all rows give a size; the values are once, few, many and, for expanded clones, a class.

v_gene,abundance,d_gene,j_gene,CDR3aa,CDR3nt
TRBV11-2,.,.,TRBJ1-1,CASVPCGGHGTEAFF,TGTGCCAGCGTTCCTTGTGGGGGGCATGGGACTGAAGCTTTCTTT
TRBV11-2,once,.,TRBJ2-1,CAGSLERIGLDEQFF,TGTGCCGGTAGCTTAGAGCGGATAGGTTTGGATGAGCAGTTCTTC
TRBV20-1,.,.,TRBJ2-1,CSASEGCGYNEQSF,TGCAGTGCTTCGGAGGGATGTGGATACAATGAGCAGTCCTTC
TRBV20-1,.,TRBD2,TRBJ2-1,CSARAPASGRNGERFF,TGCAGTGCTAGAGCTCCGGCTAGCGGGAGAAATGGTGAGCGGTTCTTC
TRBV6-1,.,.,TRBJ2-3,CASSEGTDTQYF,TGTGCCAGCAGTGAAGGAACAGATACGCAGTATTTT
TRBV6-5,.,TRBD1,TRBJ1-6,CASRRQQGSYSPLHF,TGTGCCAGCAGGCGTCAACAGGGGTCCTATTCACCCCTCCACTTT
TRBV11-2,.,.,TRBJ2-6,CASSLGGGANVLTF,TGTGCCAGCAGCCTTGGGGGGGGGGCCAACGTCCTGACTTTC
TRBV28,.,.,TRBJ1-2,CASSWGQLANYGYTF,TGTGCCAGCAGTTGGGGACAACTCGCTAACTATGGCTACACCTTC
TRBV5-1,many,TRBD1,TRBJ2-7,CASSLASGQDYEQYF,TGCGCCAGCAGCTTGGCCTCGGGACAGGACTACGAGCAGTACTTC
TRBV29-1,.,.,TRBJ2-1,CSFHAVTGNEQFF,TGCAGCTTTCACGCGGTTACTGGTAATGAGCAGTTCTTC
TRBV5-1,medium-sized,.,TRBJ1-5,CASSPRGNQPQHF,TGCGCCAGCAGCCCGAGGGGAAATCAGCCCCAGCATTTT
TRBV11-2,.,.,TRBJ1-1,CACSLHHPGGVMNTEAFF,TGTGCCTGCAGCTTACATCACCCGGGGGGCGTTATGAACACTGAAGCTTTCTTT
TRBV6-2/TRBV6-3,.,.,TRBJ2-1,CASSFRSYNEQFF,TGTGCCAGCAGTTTCAGGAGCTACAATGAGCAGTTCTTC
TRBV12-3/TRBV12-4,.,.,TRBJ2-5,CASSIPGARPYF,TGTGCCAGCAGTATCCCGGGGGCGCGTCCGTACTTC
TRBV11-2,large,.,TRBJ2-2,CASSFGGPGELFF,TGTGCCAGCAGCTTTGGGGGTCCCGGGGAGCTGTTTTTT
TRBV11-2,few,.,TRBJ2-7,CASSLDSPYEQYF,TGTGCCAGCAGCTTAGACAGTCCCTACGAGCAGTACTTC
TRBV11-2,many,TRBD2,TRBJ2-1,CASSFSPRSTLAGHNEQFF,TGCGCCAGCAGCTTCTCCCCCAGATCAACACTAGCGGGGCACAATGAGCAGTTCTTC
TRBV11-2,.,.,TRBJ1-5,CASGLVGDQPQHF,TGTGCCAGCGGCTTAGTCGGTGATCAACCCCAGCATTTT
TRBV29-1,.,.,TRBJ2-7,CSVTHERGAQYF,TGCAGCGTGACGCACGAGAGAGGCGCGCAGTACTTC
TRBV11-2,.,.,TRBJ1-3,CASSLNAGNAIYF,TGTGCCAGCAGCCTAAACGCTGGAAACGCCATATATTTC
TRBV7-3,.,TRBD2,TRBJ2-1,CASSYLAGGSNEKFF,TGTGCCAGCAGCTATCTAGCGGGGGGTTCAAATGAGAAGTTCTTC
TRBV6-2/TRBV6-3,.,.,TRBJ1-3,CASSYSRSSGNTIYF,TGTGCCAGCAGTTACTCGAGGAGCTCTGGAAACACCATATATTTT
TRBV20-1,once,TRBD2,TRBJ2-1,CSAPGTSGSSLYNEQFF,TGCAGTGCTCCCGGGACTAGCGGGAGTTCCCTCTACAATGAGCAGTTCTTC
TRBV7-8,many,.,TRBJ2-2,CASSLVSRTGELFF,TGTGCCAGCAGCTTAGTCAGCCGGACCGGGGAGCTGTTTTTT
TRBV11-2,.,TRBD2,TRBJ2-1,CASSLVTGGATNEQFF,TGTGCCAGCAGCTTAGTTACGGGAGGGGCCACCAATGAGCAGTTCTTC
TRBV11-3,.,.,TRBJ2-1,CASSPPNGPVYNEQFF,TGTGCCAGCAGCCCACCCAACGGACCGGTCTACAATGAGCAGTTCTTC
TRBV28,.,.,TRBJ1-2,CASRLRGAPEGYTF,TGTGCCAGCAGGCTACGGGGGGCGCCTGAGGGCTACACCTTC
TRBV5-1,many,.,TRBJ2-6,CASSLSTVGGANVLTF,TGCGCCAGCAGCTTGTCTACTGTTGGGGGGGCCAACGTCCTGACTTTC
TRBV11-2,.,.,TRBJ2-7,CASSYDTEQYF,TGTGCCAGCAGCTACGACACCGAGCAGTACTTC
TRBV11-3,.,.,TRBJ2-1,CASSWGLDSYNEQFF,TGTGCCAGCAGCTGGGGACTTGACTCCTACAATGAGCAGTTCTTC
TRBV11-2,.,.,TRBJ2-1,CASSSSEQFF,TGTGCCAGCAGTTCTTCTGAGCAGTTCTTC
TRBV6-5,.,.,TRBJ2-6,CVSSYGGFSGANVLTF,TGTGTCAGCAGTTATGGAGGTTTCTCTGGGGCCAACGTCCTGACTTTC
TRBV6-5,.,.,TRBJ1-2,CASSPGPGGYTF,TGTGCCAGCAGTCCCGGACCCGGGGGCTACACCTTC
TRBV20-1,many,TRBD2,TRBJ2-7,CSARDSVGRGYEQYF,TGCAGTGCTAGAGATTCCGTGGGGAGGGGCTACGAGCAGTACTTC
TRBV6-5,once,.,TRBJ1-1,CANSSRESLVTEAFF,TGTGCCAACAGTTCCCGGGAGAGCCTCGTCACTGAAGCTTTCTTT
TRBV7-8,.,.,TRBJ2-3,CASSFGSADTQYF,TGTGCCAGCAGCTTTGGGAGCGCAGATACACAGTATTTT
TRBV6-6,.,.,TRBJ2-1,CANSWQGHPPNEQFF,TGTGCCAACAGTTGGCAGGGCCATCCGCCTAATGAGCAATTCTTC
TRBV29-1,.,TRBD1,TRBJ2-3,CSVEVDRDQPQYF,TGCAGCGTTGAGGTGGACAGGGATCAGCCCCAGTATTTT
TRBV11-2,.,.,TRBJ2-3,CASSFRGGSTDTQYF,TGTGCCAGCAGCTTTAGAGGCGGGAGCACAGATACGCAGTATTTT
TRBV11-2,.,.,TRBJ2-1,CASSHLSGVNNEQFF,TGTGCCAGCAGCCACTTGTCGGGAGTTAACAATGAGCAGTTCTTT
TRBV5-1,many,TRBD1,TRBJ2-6,CASSVTGPGANVLTF,TGCGCCAGCAGCGTGACAGGGCCTGGGGCCAACGTCCTGACTTTC
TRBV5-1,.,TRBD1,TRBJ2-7,CASSAGQGPYEQYF,TGCGCCAGCAGCGCGGGACAGGGTCCCTACGAGCAGTACTTC
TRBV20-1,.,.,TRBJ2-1,CSAESRSGVSYNEQSF,TGCAGTGCTGAATCCAGAAGCGGAGTCTCCTACAATGAGCAGTCCTTC
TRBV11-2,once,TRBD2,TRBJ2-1,CTSSLGLAGETEQFF,TGTACCAGCAGCTTGGGACTGGCGGGAGAAACTGAGCAGTTCTTC
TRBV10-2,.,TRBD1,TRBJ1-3,CARSESGQADTIYF,TGCGCCAGAAGTGAGTCGGGACAGGCAGACACCATATATTTT